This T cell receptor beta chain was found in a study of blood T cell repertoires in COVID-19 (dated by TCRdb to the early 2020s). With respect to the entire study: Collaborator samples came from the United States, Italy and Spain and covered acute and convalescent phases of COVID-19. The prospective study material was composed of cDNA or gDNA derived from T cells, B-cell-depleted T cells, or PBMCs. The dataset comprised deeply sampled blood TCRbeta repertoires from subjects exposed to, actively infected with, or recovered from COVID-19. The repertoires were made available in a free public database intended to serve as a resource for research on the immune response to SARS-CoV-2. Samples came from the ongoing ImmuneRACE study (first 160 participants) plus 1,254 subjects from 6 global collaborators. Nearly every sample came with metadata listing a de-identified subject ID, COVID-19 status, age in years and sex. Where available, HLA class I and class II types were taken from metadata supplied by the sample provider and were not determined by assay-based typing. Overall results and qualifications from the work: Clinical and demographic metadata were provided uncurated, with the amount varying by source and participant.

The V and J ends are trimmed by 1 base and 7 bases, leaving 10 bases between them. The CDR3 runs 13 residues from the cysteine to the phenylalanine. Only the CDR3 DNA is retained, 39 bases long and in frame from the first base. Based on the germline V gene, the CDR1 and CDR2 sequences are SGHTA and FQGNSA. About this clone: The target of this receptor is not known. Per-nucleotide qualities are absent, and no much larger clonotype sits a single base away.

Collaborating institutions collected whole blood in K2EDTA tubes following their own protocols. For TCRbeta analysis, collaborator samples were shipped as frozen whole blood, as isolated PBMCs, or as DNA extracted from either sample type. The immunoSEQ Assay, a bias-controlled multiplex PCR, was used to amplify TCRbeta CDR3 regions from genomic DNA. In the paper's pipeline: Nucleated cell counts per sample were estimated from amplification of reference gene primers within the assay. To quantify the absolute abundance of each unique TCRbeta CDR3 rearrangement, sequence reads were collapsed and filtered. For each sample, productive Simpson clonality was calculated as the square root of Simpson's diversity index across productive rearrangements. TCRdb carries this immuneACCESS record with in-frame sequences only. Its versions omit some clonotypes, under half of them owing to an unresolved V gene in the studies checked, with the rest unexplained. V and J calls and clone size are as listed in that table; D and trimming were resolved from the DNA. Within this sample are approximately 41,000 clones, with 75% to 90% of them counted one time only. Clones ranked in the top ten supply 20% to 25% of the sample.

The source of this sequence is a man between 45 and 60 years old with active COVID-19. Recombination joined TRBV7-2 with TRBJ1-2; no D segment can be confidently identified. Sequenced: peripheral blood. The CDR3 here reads CASSLGGGFGYTF. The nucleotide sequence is TGTGCCAGCAGCTTAGGAGGCGGCTTTGGCTACACCTTC.